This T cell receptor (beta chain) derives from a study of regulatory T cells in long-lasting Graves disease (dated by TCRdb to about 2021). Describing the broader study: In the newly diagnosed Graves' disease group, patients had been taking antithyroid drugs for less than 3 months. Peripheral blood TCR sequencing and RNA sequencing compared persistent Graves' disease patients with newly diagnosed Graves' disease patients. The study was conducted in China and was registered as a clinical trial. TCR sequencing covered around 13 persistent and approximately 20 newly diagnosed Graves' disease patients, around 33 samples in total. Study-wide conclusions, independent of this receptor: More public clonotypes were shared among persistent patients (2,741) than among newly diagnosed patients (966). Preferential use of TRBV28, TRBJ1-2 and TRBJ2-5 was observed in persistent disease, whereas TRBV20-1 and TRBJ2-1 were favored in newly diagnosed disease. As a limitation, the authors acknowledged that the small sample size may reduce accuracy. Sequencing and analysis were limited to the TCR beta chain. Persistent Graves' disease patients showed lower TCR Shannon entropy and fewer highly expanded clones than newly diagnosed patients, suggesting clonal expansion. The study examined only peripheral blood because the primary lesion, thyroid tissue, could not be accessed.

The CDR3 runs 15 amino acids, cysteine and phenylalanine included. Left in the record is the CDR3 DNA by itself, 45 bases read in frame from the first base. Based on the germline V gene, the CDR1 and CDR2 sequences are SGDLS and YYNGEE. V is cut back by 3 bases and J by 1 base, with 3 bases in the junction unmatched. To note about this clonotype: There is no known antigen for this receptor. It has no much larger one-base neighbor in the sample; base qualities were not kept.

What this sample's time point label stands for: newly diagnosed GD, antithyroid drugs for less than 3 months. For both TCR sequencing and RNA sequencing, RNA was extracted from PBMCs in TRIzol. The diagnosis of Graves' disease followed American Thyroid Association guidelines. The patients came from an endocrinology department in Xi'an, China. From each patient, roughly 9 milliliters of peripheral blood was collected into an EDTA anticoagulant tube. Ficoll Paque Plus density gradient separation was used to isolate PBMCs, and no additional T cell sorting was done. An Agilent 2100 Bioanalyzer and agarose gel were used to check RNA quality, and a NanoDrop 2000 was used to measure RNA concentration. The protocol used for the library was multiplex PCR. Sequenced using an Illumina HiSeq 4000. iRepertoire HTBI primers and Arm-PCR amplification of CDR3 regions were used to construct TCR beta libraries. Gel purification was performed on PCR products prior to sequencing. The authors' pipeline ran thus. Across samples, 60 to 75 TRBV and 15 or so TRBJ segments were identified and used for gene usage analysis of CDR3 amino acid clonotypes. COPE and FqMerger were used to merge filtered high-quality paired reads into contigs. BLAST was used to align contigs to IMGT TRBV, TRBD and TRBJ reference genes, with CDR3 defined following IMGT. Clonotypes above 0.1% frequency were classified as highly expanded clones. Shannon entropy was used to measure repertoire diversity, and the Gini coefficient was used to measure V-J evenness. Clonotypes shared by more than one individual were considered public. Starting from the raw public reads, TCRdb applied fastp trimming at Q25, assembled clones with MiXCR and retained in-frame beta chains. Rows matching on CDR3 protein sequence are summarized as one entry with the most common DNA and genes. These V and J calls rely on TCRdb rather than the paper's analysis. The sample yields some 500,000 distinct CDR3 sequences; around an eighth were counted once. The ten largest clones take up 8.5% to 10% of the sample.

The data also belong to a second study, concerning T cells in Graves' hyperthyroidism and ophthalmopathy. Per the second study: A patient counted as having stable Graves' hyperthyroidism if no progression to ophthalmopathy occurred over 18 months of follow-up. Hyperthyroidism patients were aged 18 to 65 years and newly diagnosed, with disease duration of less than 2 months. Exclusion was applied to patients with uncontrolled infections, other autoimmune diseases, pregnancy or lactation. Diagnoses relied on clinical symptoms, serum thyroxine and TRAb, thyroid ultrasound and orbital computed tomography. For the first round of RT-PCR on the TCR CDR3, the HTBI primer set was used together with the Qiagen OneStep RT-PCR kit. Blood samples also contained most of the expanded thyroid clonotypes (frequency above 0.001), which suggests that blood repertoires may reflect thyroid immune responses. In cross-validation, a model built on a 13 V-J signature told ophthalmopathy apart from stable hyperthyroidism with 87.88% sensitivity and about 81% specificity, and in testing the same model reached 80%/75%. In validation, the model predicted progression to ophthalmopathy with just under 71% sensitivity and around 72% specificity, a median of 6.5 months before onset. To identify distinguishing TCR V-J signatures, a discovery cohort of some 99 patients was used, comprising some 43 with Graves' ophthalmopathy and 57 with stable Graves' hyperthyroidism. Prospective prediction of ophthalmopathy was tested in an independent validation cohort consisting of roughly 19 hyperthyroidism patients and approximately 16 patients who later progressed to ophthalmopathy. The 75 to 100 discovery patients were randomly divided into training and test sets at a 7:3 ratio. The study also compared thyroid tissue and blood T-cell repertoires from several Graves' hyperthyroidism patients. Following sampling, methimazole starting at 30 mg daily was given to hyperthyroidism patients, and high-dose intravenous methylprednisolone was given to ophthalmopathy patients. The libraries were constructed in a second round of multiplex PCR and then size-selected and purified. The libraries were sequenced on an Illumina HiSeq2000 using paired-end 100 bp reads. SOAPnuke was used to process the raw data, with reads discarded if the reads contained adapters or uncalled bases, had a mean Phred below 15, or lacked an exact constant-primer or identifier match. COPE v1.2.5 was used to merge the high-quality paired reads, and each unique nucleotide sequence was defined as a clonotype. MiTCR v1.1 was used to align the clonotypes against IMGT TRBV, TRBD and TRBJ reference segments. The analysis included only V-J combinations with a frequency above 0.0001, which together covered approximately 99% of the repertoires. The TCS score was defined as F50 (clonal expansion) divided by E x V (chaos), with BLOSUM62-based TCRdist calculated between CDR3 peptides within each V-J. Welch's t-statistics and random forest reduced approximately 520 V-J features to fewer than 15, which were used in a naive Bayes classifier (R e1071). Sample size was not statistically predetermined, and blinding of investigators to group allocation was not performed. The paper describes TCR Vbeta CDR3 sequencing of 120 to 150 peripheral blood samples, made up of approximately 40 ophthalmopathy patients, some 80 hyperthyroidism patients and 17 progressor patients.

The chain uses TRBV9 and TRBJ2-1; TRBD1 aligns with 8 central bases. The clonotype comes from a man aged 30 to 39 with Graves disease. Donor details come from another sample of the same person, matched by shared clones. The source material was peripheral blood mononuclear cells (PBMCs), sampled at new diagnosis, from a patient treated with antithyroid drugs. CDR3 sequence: CASSDRTGSYNEQFF. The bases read TGTGCCAGCAGCGATAGGACAGGGTCCTACAATGAGCAGTTCTTC. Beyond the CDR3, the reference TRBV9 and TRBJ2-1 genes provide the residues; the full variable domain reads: DSGVTQTPKHLITATGQRVTLRCSPRSGDLSVYWYQQSLDQGLQFLIQYYNGEERAKGNILERFSAQQFPDLHSELNLSSLELGDSALYFCASSDRTGSYNEQFFGPGTRLTVL.